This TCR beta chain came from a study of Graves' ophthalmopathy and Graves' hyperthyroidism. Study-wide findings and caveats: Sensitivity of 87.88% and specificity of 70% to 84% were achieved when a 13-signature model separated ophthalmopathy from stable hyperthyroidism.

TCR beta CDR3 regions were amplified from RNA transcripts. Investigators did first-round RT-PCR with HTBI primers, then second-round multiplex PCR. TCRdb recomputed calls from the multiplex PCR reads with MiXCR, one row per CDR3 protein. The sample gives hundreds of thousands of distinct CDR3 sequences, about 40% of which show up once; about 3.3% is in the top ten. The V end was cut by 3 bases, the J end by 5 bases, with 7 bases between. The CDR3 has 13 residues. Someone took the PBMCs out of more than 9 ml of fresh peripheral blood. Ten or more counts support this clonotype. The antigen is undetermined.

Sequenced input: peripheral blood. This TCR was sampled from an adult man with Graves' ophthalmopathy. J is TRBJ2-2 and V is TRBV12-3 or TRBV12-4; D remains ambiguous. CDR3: CASSFGWTGELFF. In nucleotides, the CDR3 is TGTGCCAGCAGTTTTGGGTGGACCGGGGAGCTGTTTTTT.